This TCR beta chain stems from a study of T cells in Graves' hyperthyroidism and ophthalmopathy. Overall study results and limits: Ophthalmopathy was predicted by the model a median of roughly 6.6 months ahead of onset. Most thyroid clonotypes with frequency above 0.001 were detected in blood.

This clonotype occurred many times. Its matching antigen is unknown. The CDR3 has 12 amino acids. The V end lost 7 bases, the J end lost 4 bases, and 8 bases lay between the germline ends. The study based diagnoses on clinical symptoms, serum thyroxine and TRAb, thyroid ultrasound and orbital computed tomography. TCR beta CDR3 sequences were amplified from RNA transcripts. HTBI primers drove first-round RT-PCR of the TCR CDR3. Using its own MiXCR run on the multiplex PCR reads, TCRdb lists one record per CDR3 protein. Of hundreds of thousands of distinct CDR3 sequences in the sample, approximately 13% were seen once.

This TCR derives from a woman aged 18 to 35 with Graves' hyperthyroidism. This rearrangement joins TRBV12-3 or TRBV12-4 to TRBJ2-1; no definite D call. Sequenced material: blood. The CDR3 bases are TGTGCCAGCAACCTCGGTTACAATGAGCAGTTCTTC. Amino acid sequence: CASNLGYNEQFF.